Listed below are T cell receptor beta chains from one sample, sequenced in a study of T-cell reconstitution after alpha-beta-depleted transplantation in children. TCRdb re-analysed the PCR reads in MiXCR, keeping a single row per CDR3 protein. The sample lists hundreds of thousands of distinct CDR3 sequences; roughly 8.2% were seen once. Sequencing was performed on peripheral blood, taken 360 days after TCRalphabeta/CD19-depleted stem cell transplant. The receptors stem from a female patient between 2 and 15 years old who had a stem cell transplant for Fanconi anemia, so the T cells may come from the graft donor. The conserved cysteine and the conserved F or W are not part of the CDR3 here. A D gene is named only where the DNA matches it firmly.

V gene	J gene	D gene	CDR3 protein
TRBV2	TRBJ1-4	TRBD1	ASSGTGGLAQGEKLF
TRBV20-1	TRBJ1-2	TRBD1	SARDHSGGGYT
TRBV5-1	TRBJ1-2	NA	ASSLGPGPGTYGYT
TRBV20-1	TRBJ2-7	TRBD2	SAVAGGYEQY
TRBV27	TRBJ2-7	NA	ASSLMGPDFSYEQY
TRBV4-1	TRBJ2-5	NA	ASSQDVTTFQETQY
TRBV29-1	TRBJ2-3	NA	SVEGGQGGLTDTQY
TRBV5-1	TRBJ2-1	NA	ASSPGDGHSYNEQF
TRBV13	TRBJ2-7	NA	ASSLDQASYYEQY
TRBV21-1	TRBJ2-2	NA	ASSNSGRAFTGELF
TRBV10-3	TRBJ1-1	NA	AISESVGTEAF
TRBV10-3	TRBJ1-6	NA	AIRASTAPNSPLH
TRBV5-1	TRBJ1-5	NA	ASSSDGFQPQH
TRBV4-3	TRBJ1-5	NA	ASSQALGGYQPQH
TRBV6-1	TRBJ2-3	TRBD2	ASTRGGLSTDTQY
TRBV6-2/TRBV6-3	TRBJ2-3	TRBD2	ASSYPMMTSGGPTSTDTQY
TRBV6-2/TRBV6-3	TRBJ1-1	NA	ASSPAGWTEAF
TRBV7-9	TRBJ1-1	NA	ASSFGPPGKIYRAF